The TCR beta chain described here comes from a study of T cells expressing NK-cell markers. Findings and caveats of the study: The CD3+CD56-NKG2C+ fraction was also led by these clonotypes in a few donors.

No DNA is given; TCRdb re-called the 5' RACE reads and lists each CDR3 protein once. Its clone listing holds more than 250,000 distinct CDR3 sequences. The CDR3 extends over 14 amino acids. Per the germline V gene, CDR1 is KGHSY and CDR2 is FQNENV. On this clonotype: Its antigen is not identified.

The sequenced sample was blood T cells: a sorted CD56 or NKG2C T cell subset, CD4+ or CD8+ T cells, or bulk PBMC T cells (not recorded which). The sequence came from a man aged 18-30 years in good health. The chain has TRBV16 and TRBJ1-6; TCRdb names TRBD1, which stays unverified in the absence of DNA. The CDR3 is CASREQAYNSPLHF.